These T cell receptor beta chains were read from a single sample in a study of OX40 agonist ivuxolimab in advanced cancers. Profiling relied on immunoSEQ multiplex PCR, and the TCRdb table lists in-frame clones only, not all of them. Found here are fewer than 70,000 clones, roughly nine tenths of them singletons; the top ten hold about 4%. The material sequenced was CD4+ or CD8+ T cells sorted from blood, taken in a trial of the OX40 agonist ivuxolimab. These receptor sequences come from an adult with an advanced solid tumor such as melanoma, head and neck, liver or kidney cancer. Each CDR3 is given with its conserved first and last residue. A D gene is named only where the DNA matches it firmly. Some rows have no size entry. The others give once, few or many, or a class for an expanded clone.

V	size	J	D	DNA	CDR3
TRBV7-9	NA	TRBJ1-6	TRBD1	TGTGCCAGCAGTTTAAACAGGGGGGAGTCACCCCTCCACTTT	CASSLNRGESPLHF
TRBV29-1	NA	TRBJ1-2	NA	TGCAGCGTTGAAGAGTCTCGGTTGGCCTATGGCTACACCTTC	CSVEESRLAYGYTF
TRBV11-3	many	TRBJ2-2	NA	TGTGCCAGCAGCTTAGCCGGGGGCCCCGGGGAGCTGTTTTTT	CASSLAGGPGELFF
TRBV7-2	NA	TRBJ2-1	TRBD2	TGTGCCAGCAGCTTTTCCAGCCGTAGCGGGGGGCCTTACAATGAGCAGTTCTTC	CASSFSSRSGGPYNEQFF
TRBV7-9	NA	TRBJ2-2	TRBD1	TGTGCCAGCAGCGGAAGAAACCGGGACAGTTACACCGGGGAGCTGTTTTTT	CASSGRNRDSYTGELFF
TRBV6-6	NA	TRBJ2-1	TRBD1	TGTGCCAGCACCCGACAGGGGGGTTACAATGAGCAGTTCTTC	CASTRQGGYNEQFF
TRBV7-3	NA	TRBJ1-1	NA	TGTGCCAGCAGCTTAACACAAACGAACACTGAAGCTTTCTTT	CASSLTQTNTEAFF
TRBV25-1	NA	TRBJ1-1	NA	TGTGCCAGCGCTCCTCGACCTATGAACACTGAAGCTTTCTTT	CASAPRPMNTEAFF
TRBV9	NA	TRBJ1-1	NA	TGTGCCAGCAGCGCTACCGGGACCCTGGGGACTGAAGCTTTCTTT	CASSATGTLGTEAFF
TRBV2	NA	TRBJ2-7	NA	TGTGCCAGCAGTGAATCACTGGGTGACATCTCCTACGAGCAGTACTTC	CASSESLGDISYEQYF
TRBV29-1	NA	TRBJ2-2	TRBD2	TGCAGCGTTGTTTTCGCGGGGGGGCCGAGCGGGGAGCTGTTTTTT	CSVVFAGGPSGELFF
TRBV13	once	TRBJ2-6	NA	TGTGCCAGCAGCGGAGAGGGGGACCCCATTGGGGCCAACGTCCTGACTTTC	CASSGEGDPIGANVLTF
TRBV9	NA	TRBJ2-1	NA	TGTGCCAGCAGCGCCAGGGGACTCTACAATGAGCAGTTCTTC	CASSARGLYNEQFF
TRBV5-1	NA	TRBJ2-5	TRBD2	TGCGCCAGCAGCTTGGGCCCTAGCGGTCCCCAAGAGACCCAGTACTTC	CASSLGPSGPQETQYF
TRBV5-1	NA	TRBJ1-1	NA	TGCGCCAGCAGCTGGGGGATAACGGGAGGGGCTGAAGCTTTCTTT	CASSWGITGGAEAFF
TRBV29-1	once	TRBJ2-5	TRBD2	TGCAGCGTTGACACCGCGCGGGGGGGCGTGGAGACCCAGTACTTC	CSVDTARGGVETQYF
TRBV4-1	NA	TRBJ1-1	TRBD1	TGCGCCAGCAGCCCACAGGGGTGGAGCACTGAAGCTTTCTTT	CASSPQGWSTEAFF
TRBV5-5	NA	TRBJ2-2	TRBD1	TGTGCCAGCAGCTTGGTACAGGGGCGGCCCGGGGAGCTGTTTTTT	CASSLVQGRPGELFF
TRBV11-1	NA	TRBJ1-6	NA	TGTGCCAGCAGCTTAGTCGGGGGCTCCGGTTCACCCCTCCACTTT	CASSLVGGSGSPLHF
TRBV4-3	NA	TRBJ2-1	TRBD1	TGCGCCAGCAGCCAAGAAAAGCAGGGGGTATACAATGAGCAGTTCTTC	CASSQEKQGVYNEQFF
TRBV6-5	NA	TRBJ2-1	TRBD1	TGTGCCAGCAGTTACTCGGGACAGTCTTTCAATGAGCAGTTCTTC	CASSYSGQSFNEQFF
TRBV27	NA	TRBJ1-1	TRBD1	TGTGCCAGCAGTACCACAGGGGGCTTTGGCACTGAAGCTTTCTTT	CASSTTGGFGTEAFF
TRBV29-1	NA	TRBJ1-3	NA	TGCAGCGTTGAAACCACCGGGGGGGCGGACACCATATATTTT	CSVETTGGADTIYF
TRBV15	NA	TRBJ2-5	TRBD1	TGTGCCACCAGCATCCCCGGGACAGGAGAGACCCAGTACTTC	CATSIPGTGETQYF
TRBV2	NA	TRBJ1-5	NA	TGTGCCAGCAGTCAAGTGGACAGAATCAATCAGCCCCAGCATTTT	CASSQVDRINQPQHF
TRBV4-1	NA	TRBJ1-5	TRBD1	TGCGCCAGCAGCCAGGACGGGACAGGGTCTGAGCCCCAGCATTTT	CASSQDGTGSEPQHF
TRBV14	NA	TRBJ1-2	NA	TGTGCCAGCAGCTCGATACAGGGAAATAATGGCTACACCTTC	CASSSIQGNNGYTF